Here is one TCR beta chain with its context. This sample was included in a study of blood T cell repertoires in COVID-19. About the study: Some COVID-19 samples were acute and others convalescent; all came from the United States, Italy and Spain. T cells, B-cell-depleted T cells, or PBMCs supplied cDNA or gDNA.

V shed 0 bases and J shed 11 bases, with 14 bases lying between them. The germline CDR1 and CDR2 sequences are SGDLS and YYNGEE. The CDR3 is 13 amino acids. Sequencing used immunoSEQ multiplex PCR; TCRdb keeps in-frame clones, though not all of them. The sample has roughly 430,000 clones; more than 70% are singletons. Participant-reported clinical history was the basis for cohort assignment. This sequence originates from a woman between 18 and 29 years old who had been exposed to COVID-19. The chain uses TRBV9 and TRBJ1-1; D call uncertain. Sequencing was performed on PBMCs or T cells enriched from blood (not recorded which). CDR3 protein: CASSVESNRGAFF. In DNA form, the CDR3 reads TGTGCCAGCAGCGTAGAGTCTAACCGAGGGGCTTTCTTT.